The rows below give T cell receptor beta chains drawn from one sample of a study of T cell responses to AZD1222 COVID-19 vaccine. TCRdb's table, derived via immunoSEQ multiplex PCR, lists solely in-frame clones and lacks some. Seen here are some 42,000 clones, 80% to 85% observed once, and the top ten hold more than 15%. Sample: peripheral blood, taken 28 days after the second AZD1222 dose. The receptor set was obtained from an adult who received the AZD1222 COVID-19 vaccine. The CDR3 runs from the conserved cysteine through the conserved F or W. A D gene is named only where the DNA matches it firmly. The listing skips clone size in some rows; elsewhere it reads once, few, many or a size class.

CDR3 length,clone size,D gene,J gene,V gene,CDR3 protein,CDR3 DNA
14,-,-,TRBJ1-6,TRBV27,CASSLGILNSPLHF,TGTGCCAGCAGCTTGGGGATACTGAATTCACCCCTCCACTTT
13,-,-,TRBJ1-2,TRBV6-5,CASSYWAGDGYTF,TGTGCCAGCAGTTACTGGGCTGGAGATGGCTACACCTTC
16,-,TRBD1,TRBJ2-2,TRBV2,CASRRGPQGITGELFF,TGTGCCAGCAGGAGGGGGCCACAGGGTATCACCGGGGAGCTGTTTTTT
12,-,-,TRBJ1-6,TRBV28,CASSDSNSPLHF,TGTGCCAGCAGTGACAGTAACTCACCCCTCCACTTT
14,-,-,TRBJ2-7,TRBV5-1,CASSLDGQSYEQYF,TGCGCCAGCAGCCTGGACGGACAGAGCTACGAGCAGTACTTC
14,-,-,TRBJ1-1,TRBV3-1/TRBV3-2,CASNLWASHTEAFF,TGTGCCAGCAACCTGTGGGCAAGCCACACTGAAGCTTTCTTT
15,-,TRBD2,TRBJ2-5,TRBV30,CAWSPGLAGKETQYF,TGTGCCTGGAGCCCGGGACTAGCGGGGAAAGAGACCCAGTACTTC
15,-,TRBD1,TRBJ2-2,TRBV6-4,CASSPQGQGTGELFF,TGTGCCAGCAGTCCTCAGGGACAGGGGACCGGGGAGCTGTTTTTT
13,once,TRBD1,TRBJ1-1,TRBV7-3,CASSTHRGTEAFF,TGTGCCAGCAGCACTCACAGGGGGACTGAAGCTTTCTTT
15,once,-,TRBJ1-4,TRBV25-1,CASSDRDGFNEKLFF,TGTGCCAGCAGTGATCGGGACGGCTTTAATGAAAAACTGTTTTTT
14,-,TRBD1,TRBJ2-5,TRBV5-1,CASSLAGGVETQYF,TGCGCCAGCAGCTTAGCAGGGGGCGTGGAGACCCAGTACTTC
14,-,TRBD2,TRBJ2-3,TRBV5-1,CASSTGGSTDTQYF,TGCGCCAGCAGTACGGGGGGTAGCACAGATACGCAGTATTTT
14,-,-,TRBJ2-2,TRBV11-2,CASSPGVNTGELFF,TGTGCCAGCAGTCCAGGGGTGAACACCGGGGAGCTGTTTTTT
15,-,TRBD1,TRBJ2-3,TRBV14,CASSSLDRVTDTQYF,TGTGCCAGCAGCTCGTTGGACAGGGTCACAGATACGCAGTATTTT
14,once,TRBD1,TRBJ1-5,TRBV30,CAWRDRVFNQPQHF,TGTGCCTGGAGGGACAGGGTGTTCAATCAGCCCCAGCATTTT
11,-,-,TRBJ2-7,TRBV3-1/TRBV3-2,CASSQVYEQYF,TGTGCCAGCAGCCAAGTCTACGAGCAGTACTTC
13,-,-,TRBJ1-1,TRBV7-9,CASSLDGVPEAFF,TGTGCCAGCAGCTTGGATGGGGTTCCTGAAGCTTTCTTT
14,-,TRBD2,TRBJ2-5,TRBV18,CASSNGGTQETQYF,TGTGCCAGCTCAAACGGGGGGACCCAAGAGACCCAGTACTTC
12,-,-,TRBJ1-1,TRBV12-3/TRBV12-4,CASSLQGTEAFF,TGTGCCAGCAGTTTACAGGGGACTGAAGCTTTCTTT
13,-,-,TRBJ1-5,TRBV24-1,CATEGGAGQPQHF,TGTGCCACCGAGGGGGGGGCAGGTCAGCCCCAGCATTTT
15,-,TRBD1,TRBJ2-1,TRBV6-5,CASRPRTGGYNEQFF,TGTGCCAGCAGACCCAGGACAGGGGGCTACAATGAGCAGTTCTTC
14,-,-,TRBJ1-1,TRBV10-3,CAISDGTRNPEAFF,TGTGCCATCAGTGATGGTACCCGGAACCCTGAAGCTTTCTTT
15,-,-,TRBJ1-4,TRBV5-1,CASSLVDSANEKLFF,TGCGCCAGCAGCTTGGTAGACAGCGCTAATGAAAAACTGTTTTTT
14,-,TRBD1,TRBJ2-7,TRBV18,CASSGTGNIHEQYF,TGTGCCAGCTCAGGGACAGGGAACATCCACGAGCAGTACTTC
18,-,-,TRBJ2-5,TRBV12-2,CASRHRANQLVFQETQYF,TGTGCAAGTCGCCACAGAGCGAATCAGCTCGTCTTTCAAGAGACCCAGTACTTC
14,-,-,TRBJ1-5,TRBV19,CASRPLGSGQPQHF,TGTGCCAGTAGGCCTCTGGGGTCGGGTCAGCCCCAGCATTTT
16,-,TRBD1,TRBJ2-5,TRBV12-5,CASGFTTGALNVAQYF,TGTGCTAGTGGTTTCACGACAGGGGCACTAAATGTGGCCCAGTACTTC
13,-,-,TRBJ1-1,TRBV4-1,CASSPSLGGEAFF,TGCGCCAGCAGCCCATCCTTAGGGGGTGAAGCTTTCTTT
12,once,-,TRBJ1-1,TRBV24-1,CATSDSVGEAFF,TGTGCCACCAGTGATTCGGTGGGAGAAGCTTTCTTT
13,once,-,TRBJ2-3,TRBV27,CASSSPPTDTQYF,TGTGCCAGCAGTTCCCCCCCCACAGATACGCAGTATTTT
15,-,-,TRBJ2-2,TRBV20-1,CSANDRAVSIGELFF,TGCAGTGCTAATGATAGGGCGGTTTCGATCGGGGAGCTGTTTTTT
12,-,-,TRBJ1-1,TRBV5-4,CASSRVNTEAFF,TGTGCCAGCAGCAGAGTGAACACTGAAGCTTTCTTT
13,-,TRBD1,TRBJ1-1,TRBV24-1,CATIRTGRTEAFF,TGTGCCACCATTCGGACAGGGAGGACTGAAGCTTTCTTT
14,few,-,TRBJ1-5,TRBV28,CASSLRHLNQPQHF,TGTGCCAGCAGTTTGAGACACCTCAATCAGCCCCAGCATTTT
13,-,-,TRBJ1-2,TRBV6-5,CASSATGNYGYTF,TGTGCCAGCAGCGCTACAGGGAACTATGGCTACACCTTC
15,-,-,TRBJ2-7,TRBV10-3,CAISDSKQGNYEQYF,TGTGCCATCAGTGACAGTAAGCAGGGGAACTACGAGCAGTACTTC
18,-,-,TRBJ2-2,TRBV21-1,CASSSLMDRPYYTGELFF,TGTGCCAGCAGCTCCCTCATGGACAGACCCTACTACACCGGGGAGCTGTTTTTT
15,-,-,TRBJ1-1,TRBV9,CASSVGGMLNTEAFF,TGTGCCAGCAGCGTAGGGGGCATGCTGAACACTGAAGCTTTCTTT
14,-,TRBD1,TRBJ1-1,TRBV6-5,CASSLRGGNTEAFF,TGTGCCAGCAGCCTCAGGGGGGGGAACACTGAAGCTTTCTTT
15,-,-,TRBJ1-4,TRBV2,CATSVRQALNEKLFF,TGTGCCACTTCCGTTAGACAGGCCCTTAATGAAAAACTGTTTTTT
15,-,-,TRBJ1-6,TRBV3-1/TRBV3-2,CASSQIDSYNSPLHF,TGTGCCAGCAGCCAAATCGACAGCTATAATTCACCCCTCCACTTT
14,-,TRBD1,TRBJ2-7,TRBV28,CASSYDRGYYEQYF,TGTGCCAGCAGTTACGACAGGGGGTACTACGAGCAGTACTTC
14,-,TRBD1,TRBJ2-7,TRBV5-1,CASSWDRASYEQYF,TGCGCCAGCAGCTGGGACAGGGCCTCCTACGAGCAGTACTTC
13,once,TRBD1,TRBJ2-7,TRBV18,CASSLTDRDEQYF,TGTGCCAGCTCACTAACGGACAGGGACGAGCAGTACTTC
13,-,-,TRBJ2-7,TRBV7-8,CASSLAAIYEQYF,TGTGCCAGCAGCTTAGCAGCCATCTACGAGCAGTACTTC
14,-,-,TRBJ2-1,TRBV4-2,CASSQEVANTEQFF,TGTGCCAGCAGCCAAGAGGTGGCAAACACTGAGCAGTTCTTC
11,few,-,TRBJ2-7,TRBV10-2,CASTLNYEQYF,TGCGCCAGTACTCTTAACTACGAGCAGTACTTC
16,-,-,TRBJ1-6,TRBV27,CASSLAFGGIQSPLHF,TGTGCCAGCAGTTTAGCGTTTGGGGGGATTCAGTCACCCCTCCACTTT
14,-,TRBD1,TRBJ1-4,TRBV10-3,CAISESGTAEKLFF,TGTGCCATCAGTGAGTCCGGGACAGCTGAAAAACTGTTTTTT
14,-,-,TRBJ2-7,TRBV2,CASSMGLSPYEQYF,TGTGCCAGCAGTATGGGACTCTCACCCTACGAGCAGTACTTC
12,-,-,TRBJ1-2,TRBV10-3,CAITRGPYGYTF,TGTGCCATCACCCGGGGCCCCTATGGCTACACCTTC
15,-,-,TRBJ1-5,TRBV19,CASSISGTPNQPQHF,TGTGCCAGTAGTATAAGCGGGACACCAAATCAGCCCCAGCATTTT
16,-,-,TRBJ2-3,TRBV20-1,CSASSGRGSSTDTQYF,TGCAGTGCTAGTTCAGGTCGAGGCTCTAGCACAGATACGCAGTATTTT
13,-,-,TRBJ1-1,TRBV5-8,CASSLTVNTEAFF,TGTGCCAGCAGCTTGACGGTGAACACTGAAGCTTTCTTT
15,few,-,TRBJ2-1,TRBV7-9,CASKQQASTYNEQFF,TGTGCCAGCAAACAACAGGCCTCTACCTACAATGAGCAGTTCTTC
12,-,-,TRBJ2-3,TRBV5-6,CASSLDPSGQYF,TGTGCCAGCAGCTTGGATCCGAGTGGGCAGTATTTT
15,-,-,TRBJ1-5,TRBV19,CASSIDTGPRQPQHF,TGTGCCAGTAGTATAGATACAGGGCCTCGACAGCCCCAGCATTTT
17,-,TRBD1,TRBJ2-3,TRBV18,CASSPRTGGIGTDTQYF,TGTGCCAGCTCACCCCGGACAGGGGGAATAGGCACAGATACGCAGTATTTT
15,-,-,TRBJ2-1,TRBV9,CASSVDLGVGGEQFF,TGTGCCAGCAGCGTAGATCTCGGGGTAGGGGGTGAGCAGTTCTTC